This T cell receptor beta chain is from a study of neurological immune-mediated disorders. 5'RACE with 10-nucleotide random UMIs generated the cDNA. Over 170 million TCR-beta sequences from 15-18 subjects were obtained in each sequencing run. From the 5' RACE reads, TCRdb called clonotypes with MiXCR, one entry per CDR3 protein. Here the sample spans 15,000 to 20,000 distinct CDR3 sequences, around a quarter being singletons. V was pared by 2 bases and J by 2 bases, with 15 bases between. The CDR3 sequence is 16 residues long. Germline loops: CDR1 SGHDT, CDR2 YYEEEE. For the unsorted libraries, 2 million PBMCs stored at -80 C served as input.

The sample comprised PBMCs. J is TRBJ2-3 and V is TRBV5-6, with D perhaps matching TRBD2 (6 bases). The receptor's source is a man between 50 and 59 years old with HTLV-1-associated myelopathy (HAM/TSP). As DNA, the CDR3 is TGTGCCAGCAGCTTTGGACGTGGGGGACTCACAGATACGCAGTATTTT. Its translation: CASSFGRGGLTDTQYF.